This T cell receptor beta chain appears in the sequencing data of a study of OX40 agonist ivuxolimab in advanced cancers. The germline V gene has CDR1 SGHKS and CDR2 YYEKEE (reference sequence). This CDR3 is built from 14 residues. The ends lost 3 bases at V and 10 bases at J; junction bases unmatched: 10. Study-level points and caveats: Clones of CD4+ and CD8+ blood T cells grew by week 6 at doses of 0.1 to 3.0 mg/kg.

TCRdb's table, derived via immunoSEQ multiplex PCR, lists solely in-frame clones and lacks some. The data show under 25,000 clones, with approximately 80% seen just once and roughly 25% held by the top ten. With respect to this clone: No antigen is known for it.

The chain recombines TRBV5-5 with TRBJ2-1; 7 bases fit TRBD1. This clonotype originated in an adult with an advanced solid tumor such as melanoma, head and neck, liver or kidney cancer. The source material was CD4+ or CD8+ T cells sorted from blood, sampled in a trial of the OX40 agonist ivuxolimab. CDR3 loop: CASSWVGQPPEQFF. The CDR3 bases are TGTGCCAGCAGCTGGGTGGGACAGCCGCCAGAGCAGTTCTTC. Together with reference TRBV5-5 and TRBJ2-1, the CDR3 gives the full variable domain: DAGVTQSPTHLIKTRGQQVTLRCSPISGHKSVSWYQQVLGQGPQFIFQYYEKEERGRGNFPDRFSARQFPNYSSELNVNALLLGDSALYLCASSWVGQPPEQFFGPGTRLTVL.